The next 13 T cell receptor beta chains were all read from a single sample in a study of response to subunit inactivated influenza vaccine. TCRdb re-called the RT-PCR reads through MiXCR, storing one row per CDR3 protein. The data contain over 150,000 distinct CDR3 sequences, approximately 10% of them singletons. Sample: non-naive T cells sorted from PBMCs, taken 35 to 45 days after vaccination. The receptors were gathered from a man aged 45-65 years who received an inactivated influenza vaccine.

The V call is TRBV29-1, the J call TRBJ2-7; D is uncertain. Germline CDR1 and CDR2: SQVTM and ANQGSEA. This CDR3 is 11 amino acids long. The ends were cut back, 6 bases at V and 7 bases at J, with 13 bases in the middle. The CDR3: CSVGISEEQYF. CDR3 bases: TGCAGCGTGGGGATATCAGAAGAGCAGTACTTC.

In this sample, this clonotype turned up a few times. Here the CDR3 DNA reads TGTGCCGTCAGCAGGGAGGGGGATACGCAGTATTTT. Encoded protein: CAVSREGDTQYF. The chain carries TRBV3-1 and TRBJ2-3; 7 bases align to TRBD2. Trimming at V came to 11 bases and at J to 6 bases, leaving 8 bases not matched to a gene. The CDR3 runs to 12 residues. Germline V gene sequence: CDR1 LGHDT, CDR2 YNNKEL (reference sequence).

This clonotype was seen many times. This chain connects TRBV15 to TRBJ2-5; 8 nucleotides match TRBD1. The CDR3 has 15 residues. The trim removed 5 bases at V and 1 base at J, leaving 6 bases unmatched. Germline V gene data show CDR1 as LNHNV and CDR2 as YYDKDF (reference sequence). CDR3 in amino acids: CATSVTDRAQETQYF. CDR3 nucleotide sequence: TGTGCCACCAGCGTGACGGACAGGGCCCAAGAGACCCAGTACTTC.

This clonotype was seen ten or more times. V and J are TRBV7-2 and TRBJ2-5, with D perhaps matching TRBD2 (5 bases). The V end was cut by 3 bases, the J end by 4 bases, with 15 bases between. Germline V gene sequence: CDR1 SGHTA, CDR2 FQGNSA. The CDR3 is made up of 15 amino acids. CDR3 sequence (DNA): TGTGCCAGCAGCTTTGGTCTCGGGGAGAGAGAGACCCAGTACTTC. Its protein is CASSFGLGERETQYF.

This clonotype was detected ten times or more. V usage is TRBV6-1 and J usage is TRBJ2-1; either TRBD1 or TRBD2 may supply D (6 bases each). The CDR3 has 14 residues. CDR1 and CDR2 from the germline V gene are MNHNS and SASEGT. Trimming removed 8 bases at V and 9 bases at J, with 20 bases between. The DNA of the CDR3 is TGTGCCAGCGGTCTGGGGGGCATGGTCAGTGAGCAGTTCTTC. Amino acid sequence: CASGLGGMVSEQFF.

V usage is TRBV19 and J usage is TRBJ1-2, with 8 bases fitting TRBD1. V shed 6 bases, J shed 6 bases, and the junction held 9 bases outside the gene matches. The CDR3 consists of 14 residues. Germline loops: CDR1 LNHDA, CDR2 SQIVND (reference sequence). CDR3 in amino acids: CASRPPDRAHGYTF. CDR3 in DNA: TGTGCCAGTAGACCACCGGACAGGGCCCATGGCTACACCTTC.

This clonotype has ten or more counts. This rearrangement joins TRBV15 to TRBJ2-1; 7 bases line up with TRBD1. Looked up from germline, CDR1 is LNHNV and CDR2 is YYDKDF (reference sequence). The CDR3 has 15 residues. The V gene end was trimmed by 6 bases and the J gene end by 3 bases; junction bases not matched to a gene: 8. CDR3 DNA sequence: TGTGCCACCAGGACTGACAGGGTACTCTACAATGAGCAGTTCTTC. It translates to CATRTDRVLYNEQFF.

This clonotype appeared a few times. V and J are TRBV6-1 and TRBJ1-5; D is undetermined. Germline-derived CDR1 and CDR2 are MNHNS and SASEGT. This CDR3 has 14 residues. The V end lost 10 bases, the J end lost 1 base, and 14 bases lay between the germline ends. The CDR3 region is CATSLRQSNQPQHF. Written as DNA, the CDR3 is TGTGCCACCTCACTGAGGCAGAGCAATCAGCCCCAGCATTTT.

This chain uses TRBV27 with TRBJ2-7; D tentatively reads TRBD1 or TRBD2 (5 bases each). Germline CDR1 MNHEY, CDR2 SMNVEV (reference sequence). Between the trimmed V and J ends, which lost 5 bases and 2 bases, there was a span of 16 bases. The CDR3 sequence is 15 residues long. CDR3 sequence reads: CASSPSGTTPYEQYF. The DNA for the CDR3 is TGTGCCAGCAGTCCATCCGGGACGACCCCCTACGAGCAGTACTTC.

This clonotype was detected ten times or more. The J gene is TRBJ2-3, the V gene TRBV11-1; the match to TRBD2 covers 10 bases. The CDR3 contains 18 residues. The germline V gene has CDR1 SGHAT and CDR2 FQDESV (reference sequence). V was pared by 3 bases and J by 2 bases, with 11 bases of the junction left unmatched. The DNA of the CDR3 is TGTGCCAGCAGCTTCGGGCTAGCGGGAGTTCACCTCACAGATACGCAGTATTTT. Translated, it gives CASSFGLAGVHLTDTQYF.

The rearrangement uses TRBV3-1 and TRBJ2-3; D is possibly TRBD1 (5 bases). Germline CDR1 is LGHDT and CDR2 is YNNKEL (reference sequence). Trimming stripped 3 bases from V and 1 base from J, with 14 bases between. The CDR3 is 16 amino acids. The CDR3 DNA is TGTGCCAGCAGCCAGGGTATGGGGCTCGGCACAGATACGCAGTATTTT. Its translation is CASSQGMGLGTDTQYF.

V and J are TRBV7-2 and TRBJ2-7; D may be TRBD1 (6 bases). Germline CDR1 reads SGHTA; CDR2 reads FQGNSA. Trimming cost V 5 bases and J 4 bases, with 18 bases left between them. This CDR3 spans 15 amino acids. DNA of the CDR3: TGTGCCAGCAGCCTTACTACTCGGACAGATTACGAGCAGTACTTC. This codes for CASSLTTRTDYEQYF.

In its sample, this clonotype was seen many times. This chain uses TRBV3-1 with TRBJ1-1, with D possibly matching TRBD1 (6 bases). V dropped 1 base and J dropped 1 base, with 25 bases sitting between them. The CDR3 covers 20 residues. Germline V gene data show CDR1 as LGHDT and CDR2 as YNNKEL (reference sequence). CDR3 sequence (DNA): TGTGCCAGCAGCCAAGGGGTCCAGGGGTATAATGCTGCGGGGAACACTGAAGCTTTCTTT. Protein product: CASSQGVQGYNAAGNTEAFF.